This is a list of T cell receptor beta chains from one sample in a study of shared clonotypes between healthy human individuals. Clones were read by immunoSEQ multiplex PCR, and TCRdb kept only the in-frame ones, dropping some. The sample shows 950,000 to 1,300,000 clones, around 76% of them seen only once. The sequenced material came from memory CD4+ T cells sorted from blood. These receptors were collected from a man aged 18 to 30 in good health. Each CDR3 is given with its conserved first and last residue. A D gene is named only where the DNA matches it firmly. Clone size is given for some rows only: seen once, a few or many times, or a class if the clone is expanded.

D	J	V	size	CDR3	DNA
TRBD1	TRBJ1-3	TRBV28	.	CASSLGQGAIYF	TGTGCCAGCAGTTTAGGACAGGGCGCCATATATTTT
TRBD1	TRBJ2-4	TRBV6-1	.	CASSEGTGSGFYIQYF	TGTGCCAGCAGTGAAGGGACAGGGAGCGGATTTTACATTCAGTACTTC
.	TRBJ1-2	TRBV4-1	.	CASSQAEGQGYGYTF	TGCGCCAGCAGCCAAGCAGAGGGGCAGGGGTATGGCTACACCTTC
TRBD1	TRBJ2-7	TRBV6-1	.	CASSPNGQGSREQYF	TGTGCCAGCAGCCCCAACGGACAGGGAAGCCGGGAGCAGTACTTC
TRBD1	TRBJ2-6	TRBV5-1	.	CASSSGQASSGANVLTF	TGCGCCAGCAGCTCAGGACAGGCCAGCTCTGGGGCCAACGTCCTGACTTTC
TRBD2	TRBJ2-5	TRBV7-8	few	CASDLAGGKKETQYF	TGTGCCAGCGATCTGGCGGGAGGGAAGAAGGAGACCCAGTACTTC
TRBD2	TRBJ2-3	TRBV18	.	CASPQGSGTSDTQYF	TGTGCCAGCCCCCAGGGTAGCGGGACCTCAGATACGCAGTATTTT
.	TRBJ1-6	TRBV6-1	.	CASLTGTSNSPLHF	TGTGCCAGTCTAACCGGGACTTCGAATTCACCCCTCCACTTT
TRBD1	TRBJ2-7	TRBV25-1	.	CASSVRTGGTYEQYF	TGTGCCAGCAGTGTTCGGACAGGGGGAACTTACGAGCAGTACTTC
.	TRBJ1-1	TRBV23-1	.	CASSQSRGRWRNTEAFF	TGCGCCAGCAGTCAATCGAGAGGGCGATGGAGGAACACTGAAGCTTTCTTT
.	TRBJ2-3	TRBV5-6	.	CASSLRQGSTDTQYF	TGTGCCAGCAGCTTGAGGCAGGGAAGCACAGATACGCAGTATTTT
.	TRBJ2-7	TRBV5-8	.	CASSRSTAYEQYF	TGTGCCAGCAGCCGGTCAACAGCTTACGAGCAGTACTTC
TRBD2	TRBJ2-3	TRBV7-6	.	CASSLAGGPSVTQYF	TGTGCCAGCAGCCTAGCGGGGGGCCCCTCCGTTACGCAGTATTTT
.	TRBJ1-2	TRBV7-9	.	CASSLGTAYGYTF	TGTGCCAGCAGCTTAGGGACAGCCTATGGCTACACCTTC
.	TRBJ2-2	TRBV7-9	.	CASSLAGSNTGELFF	TGTGCCAGCAGCTTAGCCGGGTCGAACACCGGGGAGCTGTTTTTT
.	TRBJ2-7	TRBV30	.	CAWSPPLAEVNEQYF	TGTGCCTGGAGTCCGCCACTAGCAGAGGTTAACGAGCAGTACTTC
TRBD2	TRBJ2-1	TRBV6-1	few	CASTGARAGDNEQFF	TGTGCCAGCACGGGGGCCCGAGCGGGAGACAATGAGCAGTTCTTC
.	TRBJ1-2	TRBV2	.	CASSTNGQIFYGYTF	TGTGCCAGCAGTACCAATGGACAGATCTTTTATGGCTACACCTTC
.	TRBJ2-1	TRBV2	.	CASSELQYNEQFF	TGTGCCAGCAGTGAGCTACAATACAATGAGCAGTTCTTC
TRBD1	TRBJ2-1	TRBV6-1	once	CASSVDRGGYNEQFF	TGTGCCAGCAGTGTAGACAGGGGTGGTTACAATGAGCAGTTCTTC
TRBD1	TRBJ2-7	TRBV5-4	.	CASSIGLGTGYEQYF	TGTGCCAGCAGCATTGGCCTAGGGACAGGCTACGAGCAGTACTTC
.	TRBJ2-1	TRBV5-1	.	CASSLVQKVYNEQFF	TGCGCCAGCAGCTTGGTTCAGAAAGTCTACAATGAGCAGTTCTTC
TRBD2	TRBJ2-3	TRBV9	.	CASSVAAGVADTQYF	TGTGCCAGCAGCGTAGCGGCGGGGGTGGCAGATACGCAGTATTTT
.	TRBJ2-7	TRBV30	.	CAWSVSIYEQYF	TGTGCCTGGAGTGTCAGCATCTACGAGCAGTACTTC
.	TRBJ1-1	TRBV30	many	CAWSPNRQTKTEAFF	TGTGCCTGGAGTCCGAACCGACAGACGAAAACTGAAGCTTTCTTT
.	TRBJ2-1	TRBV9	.	CASSPQGNAQFF	TGTGCCAGCAGCCCTCAGGGGAACGCGCAGTTCTTC
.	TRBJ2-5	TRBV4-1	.	CASSQGGAGETQYF	TGCGCCAGCAGCCAAGGGGGGGCGGGAGAGACCCAGTACTTC
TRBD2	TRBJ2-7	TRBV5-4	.	CASSAAGTSVYEQYF	TGTGCCAGCAGCGCAGCCGGGACTAGCGTCTACGAGCAGTACTTC
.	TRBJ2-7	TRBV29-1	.	CSVEIGYEDYEQYF	TGCAGCGTTGAAATAGGGTACGAGGACTACGAGCAGTACTTC